These 2 T cell receptor beta chains were sequenced from one sample in a study of vaccination effects on CD4 cells after COVID-19. The culture ran for roughly ten days before CD4+ T cells were isolated. Repertoires were generated with immunoSEQ multiplex PCR, while TCRdb's copy carries only in-frame clones and drops some. The sample records 40,000 or so clones, around 79% being singletons. No antigen is known for these receptors. The starting material was CD4+ T cells from PBMCs cultured without peptide, obtained before COVID-19 vaccination. The receptor set was obtained from a human donor who received a COVID-19 vaccine.

The rearrangement uses TRBV5-1 and TRBJ1-2; TRBD1 might be the D (6 bases). The germline gives CDR1 SGHRS, CDR2 YFSETQ. Trimming removed 4 bases from V and 2 bases from J, with 9 bases in between. The CDR3 sequence is 13 residues long. The CDR3 nucleotides are TGCGCCAGCAGCCCCGGACAGAACTATGGCTACACCTTC. This sequence encodes CASSPGQNYGYTF.

The rearrangement joins TRBV19 to TRBJ1-2, with TRBD1 matching 9 bases. The V gene end was trimmed by 6 bases and the J gene end by 6 bases; junction bases not matched to a gene: 5. Germline-derived CDR1 and CDR2 are LNHDA and SQIVND (reference sequence). The CDR3 loop spans 13 amino acids. CDR3 protein: CASRAQGADGYTF. The CDR3 bases are TGTGCCAGTAGAGCACAGGGGGCAGATGGCTACACCTTC.